Listed here is a single T cell receptor (beta chain). What it binds is unknown. Clones were sequenced by immunoSEQ multiplex PCR, and TCRdb holds only the in-frame ones, with some missing. The profile shows roughly 11,000 clones, 65% to 75% of them singletons. The sample belongs to a study of somatic mutations in cytotoxic T cells in rheumatoid arthritis. Whole-study context: A subset of V beta antibody-stained T-cell populations was isolated by flow sorting, reaching nearly 100% purity, and this subset included V beta1+ cells that went on to TCRB sequencing. Whole-study findings and limits: CD8+ clonality increased with age in rheumatoid arthritis patients but not in healthy controls.

Separation of CD4+ and CD8+ cells was performed by positive magnetic bead selection, and purity was verified by flow cytometry. Sample: CD8+ T cells sorted from blood. This receptor was obtained from a man between 65 and 79 years old in good health.

The CDR3 region has the DNA TGTGCCAGCTCACCACCGGGGGCAGGGAGCTCCTACAATGAGCAGTTCTTC. This codes for CASSPPGAGSSYNEQFF. This chain links TRBV18 with TRBJ2-1; possible D gene TRBD1, 6 bases. The ends were cut back, 0 bases at V and 0 bases at J, with 12 bases in the middle. In germline, CDR1 is KGHSH, CDR2 LQKENI. The CDR3 totals 17 residues. The variable domain in full, completed from reference TRBV18 and TRBJ2-1, reads NAGVMQNPRHLVRRRGQEARLRCSPMKGHSHVYWYRQLPEEGLKFMVYLQKENIIDESGMPKERFSAEFPKEGPSILRIQQVVRGDSAAYFCASSPPGAGSSYNEQFFGPGTRLTVL.